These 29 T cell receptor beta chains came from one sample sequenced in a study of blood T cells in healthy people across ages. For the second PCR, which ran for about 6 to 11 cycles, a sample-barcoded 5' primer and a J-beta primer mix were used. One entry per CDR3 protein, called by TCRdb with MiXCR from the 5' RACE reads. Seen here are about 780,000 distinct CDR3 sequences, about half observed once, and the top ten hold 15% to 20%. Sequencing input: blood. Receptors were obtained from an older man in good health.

The CDR3 DNA is TGTGCCAGCAGGTTGCTTAGCGGCTCCTACGAGCAGTACTTC. The encoded protein is CASRLLSGSYEQYF. J is TRBJ2-7 and V is TRBV28, with a weak D call TRBD2 (6 bases). V lost 6 bases and J lost 0, with 12 bases in between. The CDR3 has 14 residues. Germline loops: CDR1 MDHEN, CDR2 SYDVKM.

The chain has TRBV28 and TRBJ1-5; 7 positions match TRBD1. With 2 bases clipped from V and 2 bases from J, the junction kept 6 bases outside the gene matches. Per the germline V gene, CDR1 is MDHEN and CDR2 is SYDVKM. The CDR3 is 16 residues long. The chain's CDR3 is CASSLRQGRGNQPQHF. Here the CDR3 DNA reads TGTGCCAGCAGTTTACGACAGGGAAGAGGCAATCAGCCCCAGCATTTT.

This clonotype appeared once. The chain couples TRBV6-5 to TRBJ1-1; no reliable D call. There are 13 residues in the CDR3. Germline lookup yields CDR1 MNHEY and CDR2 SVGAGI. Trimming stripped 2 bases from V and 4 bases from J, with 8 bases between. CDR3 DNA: TGTGCCAGCAGTTACCTGGAAGGCACTGAAGCTTTCTTT. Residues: CASSYLEGTEAFF.

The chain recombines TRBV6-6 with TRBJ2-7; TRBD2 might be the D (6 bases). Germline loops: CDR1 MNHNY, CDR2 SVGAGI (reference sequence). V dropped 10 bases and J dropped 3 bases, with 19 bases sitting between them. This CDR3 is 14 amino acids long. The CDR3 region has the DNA TGTGCCACTCGGTTTGGGGGAGGCGTCTACGAGCAGTACTTC. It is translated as CATRFGGGVYEQYF.

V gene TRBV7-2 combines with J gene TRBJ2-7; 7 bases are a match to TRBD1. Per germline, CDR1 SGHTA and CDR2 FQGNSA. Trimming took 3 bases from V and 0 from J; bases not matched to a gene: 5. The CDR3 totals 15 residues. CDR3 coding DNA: TGTGCCAGCAGCTTTCGGGACAGCCGCTCCTACGAGCAGTACTTC. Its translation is CASSFRDSRSYEQYF.

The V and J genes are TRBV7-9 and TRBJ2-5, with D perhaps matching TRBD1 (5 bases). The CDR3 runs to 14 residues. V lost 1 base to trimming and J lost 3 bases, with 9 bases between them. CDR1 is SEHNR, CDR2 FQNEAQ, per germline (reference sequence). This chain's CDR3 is CASSLDGREETQYF. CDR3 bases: TGTGCCAGCAGCTTAGATGGCAGGGAAGAGACCCAGTACTTC. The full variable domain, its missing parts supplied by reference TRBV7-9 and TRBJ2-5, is DTGVSQNPRHKITKRGQNVTFRCDPISEHNRLYWYRQTLGQGPEFLTYFQNEAQLEKSRLLSDRFSAERPKGSFSTLEIQRTEQGDSAMYLCASSLDGREETQYFGPGTRLLVL.

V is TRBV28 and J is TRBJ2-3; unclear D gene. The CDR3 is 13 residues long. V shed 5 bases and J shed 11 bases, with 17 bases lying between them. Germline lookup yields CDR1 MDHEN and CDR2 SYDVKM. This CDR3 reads CASSVQQLRVQYF. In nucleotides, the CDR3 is TGTGCCAGCAGTGTGCAACAGCTCCGTGTGCAGTATTTT.

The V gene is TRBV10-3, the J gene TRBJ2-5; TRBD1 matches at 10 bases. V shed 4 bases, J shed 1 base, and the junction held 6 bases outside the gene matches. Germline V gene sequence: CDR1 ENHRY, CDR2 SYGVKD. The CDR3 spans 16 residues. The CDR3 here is CAISGPRQGAQETQYF. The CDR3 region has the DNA TGTGCCATCAGTGGCCCGAGACAGGGGGCCCAAGAGACCCAGTACTTC.

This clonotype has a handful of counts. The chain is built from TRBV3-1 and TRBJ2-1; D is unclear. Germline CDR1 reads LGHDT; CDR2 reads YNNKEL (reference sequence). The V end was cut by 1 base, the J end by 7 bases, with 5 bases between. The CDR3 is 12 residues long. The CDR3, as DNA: TGTGCCAGCAGCCAAGCAGCAAATGAGCAGTTCTTC. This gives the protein CASSQAANEQFF.

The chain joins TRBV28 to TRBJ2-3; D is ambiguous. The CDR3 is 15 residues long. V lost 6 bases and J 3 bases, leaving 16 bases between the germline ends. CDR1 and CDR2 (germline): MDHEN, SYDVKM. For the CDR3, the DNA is TGTGCCAGCAGCCCCCGGCAGAAACATACAGATACGCAGTATTTT. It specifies CASSPRQKHTDTQYF. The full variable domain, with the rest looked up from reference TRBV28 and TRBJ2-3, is DVKVTQSSRYLVKRTGEKVFLECVQDMDHENMFWYRQDPGLGLRLIYFSYDVKMKEKGDIPEGYSVSREKKERFSLILESASTNQTSMYLCASSPRQKHTDTQYFGPGTRLTVL.

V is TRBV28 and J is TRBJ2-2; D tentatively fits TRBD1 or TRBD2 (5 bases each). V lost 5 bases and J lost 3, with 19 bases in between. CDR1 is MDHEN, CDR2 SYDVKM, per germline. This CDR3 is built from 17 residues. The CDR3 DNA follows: TGTGCCAGCAGTCCGGGACCCTCCTCTTTCGACACCGGGGAGCTGTTTTTT. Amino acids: CASSPGPSSFDTGELFF.

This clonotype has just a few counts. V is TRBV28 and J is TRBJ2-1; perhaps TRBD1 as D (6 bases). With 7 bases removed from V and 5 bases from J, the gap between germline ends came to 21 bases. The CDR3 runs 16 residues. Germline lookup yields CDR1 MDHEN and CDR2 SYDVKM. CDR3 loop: CASTTRRQGIHNEQFF. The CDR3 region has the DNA TGTGCCAGCACCACAAGAAGGCAGGGGATCCACAATGAGCAGTTCTTC.

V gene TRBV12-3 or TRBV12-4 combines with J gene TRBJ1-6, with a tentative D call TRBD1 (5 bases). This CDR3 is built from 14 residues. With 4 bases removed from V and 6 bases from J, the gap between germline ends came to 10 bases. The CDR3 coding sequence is TGTGCCAGCAGTTCCCAGGGTGGTAATTCACCCCTCCACTTT. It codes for CASSSQGGNSPLHF.

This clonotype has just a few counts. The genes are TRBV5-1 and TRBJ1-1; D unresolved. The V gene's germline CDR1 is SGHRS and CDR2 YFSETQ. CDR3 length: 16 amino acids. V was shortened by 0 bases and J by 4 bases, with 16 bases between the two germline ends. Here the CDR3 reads CASSLDVGRVSTEAFF. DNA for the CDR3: TGCGCCAGCAGCTTGGATGTTGGCCGGGTTTCCACTGAAGCTTTCTTT.

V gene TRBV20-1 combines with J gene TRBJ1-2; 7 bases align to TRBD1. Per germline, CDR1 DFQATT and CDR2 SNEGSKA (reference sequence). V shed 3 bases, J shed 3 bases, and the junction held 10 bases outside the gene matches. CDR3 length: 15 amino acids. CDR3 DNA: TGCAGTGCTAGGGCCACGGGGACAGCGGACTATGGCTACACCTTC. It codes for CSARATGTADYGYTF.

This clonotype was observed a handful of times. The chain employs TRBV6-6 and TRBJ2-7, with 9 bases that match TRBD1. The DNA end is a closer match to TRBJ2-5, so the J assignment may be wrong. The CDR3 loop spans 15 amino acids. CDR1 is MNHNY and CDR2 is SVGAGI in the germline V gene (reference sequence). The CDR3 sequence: CASSYSGTGRETQYF. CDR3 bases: TGTGCCAGCAGTTATTCCGGGACAGGGCGGGAGACCCAGTACTTC.

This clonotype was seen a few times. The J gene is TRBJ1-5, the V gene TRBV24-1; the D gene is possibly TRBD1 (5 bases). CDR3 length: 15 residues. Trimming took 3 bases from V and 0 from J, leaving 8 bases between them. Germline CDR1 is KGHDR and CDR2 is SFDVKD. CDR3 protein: CATSDGTDSNQPQHF. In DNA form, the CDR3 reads TGTGCCACCAGTGATGGGACCGATAGCAATCAGCCCCAGCATTTT.

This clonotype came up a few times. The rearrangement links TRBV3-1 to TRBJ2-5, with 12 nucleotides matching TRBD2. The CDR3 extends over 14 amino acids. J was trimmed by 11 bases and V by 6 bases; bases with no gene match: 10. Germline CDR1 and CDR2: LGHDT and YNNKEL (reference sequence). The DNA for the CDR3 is TGTGCCAGCAGTCAGACTAGCGGGAGATCGGTGCAGTACTTC. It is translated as CASSQTSGRSVQYF.

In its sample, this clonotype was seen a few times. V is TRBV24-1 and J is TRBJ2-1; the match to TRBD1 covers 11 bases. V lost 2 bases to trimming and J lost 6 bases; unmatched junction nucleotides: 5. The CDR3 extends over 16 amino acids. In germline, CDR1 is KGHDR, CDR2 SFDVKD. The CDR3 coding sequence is TGTGCCACCAGTGATTGGGGGACAGGGGGGGGCAATGAGCAGTTCTTC. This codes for CATSDWGTGGGNEQFF.

CDR3 region: CASSYSAGGFQETQYF. The CDR3 nucleotides are TGTGCCAGCAGTTACTCGGCGGGGGGCTTTCAAGAGACCCAGTACTTC. The rearrangement links TRBV6-5 to TRBJ2-4; TRBD2 matches at 8 bases. The better agreement between TRBJ2-5 and the DNA end casts doubt on the J call. Germline V gene lookup returns CDR1 MNHEY and CDR2 SVGAGI. The CDR3 runs to 16 residues.

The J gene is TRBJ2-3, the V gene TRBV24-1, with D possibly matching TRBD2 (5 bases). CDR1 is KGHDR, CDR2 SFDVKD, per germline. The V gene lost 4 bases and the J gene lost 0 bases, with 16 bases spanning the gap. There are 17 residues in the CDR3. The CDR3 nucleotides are TGTGCCACCAGTGACCGCCCCGCGGGCCGGAGCACAGATACGCAGTATTTT. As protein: CATSDRPAGRSTDTQYF.

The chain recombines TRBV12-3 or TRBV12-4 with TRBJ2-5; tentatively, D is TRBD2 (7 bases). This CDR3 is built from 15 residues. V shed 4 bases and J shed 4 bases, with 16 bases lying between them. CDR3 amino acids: CASSSRGGGGETQYF. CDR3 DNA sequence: TGTGCCAGCAGTTCTCGCGGGGGAGGGGGAGAGACCCAGTACTTC.

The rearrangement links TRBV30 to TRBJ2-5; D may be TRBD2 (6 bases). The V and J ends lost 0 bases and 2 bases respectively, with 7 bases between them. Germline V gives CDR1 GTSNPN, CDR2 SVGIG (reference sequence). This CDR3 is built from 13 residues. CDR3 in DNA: TGTGCCTGGAGTGTACGGGGGCAAGAGACCCAGTACTTC. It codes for CAWSVRGQETQYF.

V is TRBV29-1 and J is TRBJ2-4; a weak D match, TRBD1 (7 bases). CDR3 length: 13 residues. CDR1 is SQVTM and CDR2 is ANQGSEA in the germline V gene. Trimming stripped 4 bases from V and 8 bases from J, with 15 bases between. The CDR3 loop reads CSVGAGGMDIQYF. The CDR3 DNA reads TGCAGCGTTGGGGCAGGGGGGATGGACATTCAGTACTTC.

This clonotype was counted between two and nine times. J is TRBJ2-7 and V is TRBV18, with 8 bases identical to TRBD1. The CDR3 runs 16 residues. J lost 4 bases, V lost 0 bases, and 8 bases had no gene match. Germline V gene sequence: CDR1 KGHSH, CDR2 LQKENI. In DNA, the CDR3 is TGTGCCAGCTCACCACCCAAGGGACAGGCCAAATACGAGCAGTACTTC. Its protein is CASSPPKGQAKYEQYF.

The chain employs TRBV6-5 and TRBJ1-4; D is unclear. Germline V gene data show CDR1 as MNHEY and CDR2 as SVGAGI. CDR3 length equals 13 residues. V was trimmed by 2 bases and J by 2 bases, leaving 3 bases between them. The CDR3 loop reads CASSYETNEKLFF. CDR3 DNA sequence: TGTGCCAGCAGTTACGAGACTAATGAAAAACTGTTTTTT.

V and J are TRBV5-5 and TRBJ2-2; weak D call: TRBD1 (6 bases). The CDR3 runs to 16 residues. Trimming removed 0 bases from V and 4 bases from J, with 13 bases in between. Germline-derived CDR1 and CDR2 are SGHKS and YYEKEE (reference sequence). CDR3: CASSLGQGSFTGELFF. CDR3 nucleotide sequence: TGTGCCAGCAGCTTGGGGCAGGGGAGTTTCACCGGGGAGCTGTTTTTT.

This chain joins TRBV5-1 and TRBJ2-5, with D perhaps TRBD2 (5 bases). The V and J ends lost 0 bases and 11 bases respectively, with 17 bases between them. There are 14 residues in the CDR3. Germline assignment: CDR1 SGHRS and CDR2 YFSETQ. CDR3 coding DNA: TGCGCCAGCAGCTTGGAAGCGAGCGGAGGTGAGCAGTACTTC. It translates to CASSLEASGGEQYF.

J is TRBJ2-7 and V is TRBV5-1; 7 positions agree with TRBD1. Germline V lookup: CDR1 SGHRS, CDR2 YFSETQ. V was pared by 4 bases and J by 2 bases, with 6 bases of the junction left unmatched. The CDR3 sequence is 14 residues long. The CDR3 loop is CASSNTGTAYEQYF. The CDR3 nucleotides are TGCGCCAGCAGCAACACCGGGACAGCCTACGAGCAGTACTTC.